These 27 T cell receptor beta chains were sequenced from one sample in a study of CD8 T cells in Susac syndrome. Reverse transcription of roughly 0.5 to 1 ug RNA was carried out with random hexamers. Each CDR3 protein is one row after TCRdb ran MiXCR on the immunoSEQ multiplex PCR reads. The sample records tens of thousands of distinct CDR3 sequences, just under 95% being singletons. Sequenced: CD8+ T cells from PBMCs. All receptors come from a human donor in good health.

The chain links TRBV19 to TRBJ2-1, with TRBD2 identical over 12 bases. Germline V gives CDR1 LNHDA, CDR2 SQIVND (reference sequence). The CDR3 totals 14 residues. V trimming: 5 bases; J trimming: 5 bases; junction bases outside the gene matches: 1. CDR3 sequence: CASSLAGGDNEQFF. DNA for the CDR3: TGTGCCAGTAGTCTAGCGGGGGGGGACAATGAGCAGTTCTTC. The entire variable domain, with the rest obtained from reference TRBV19 and TRBJ2-1, is as follows: DGGITQSPKYLFRKEGQNVTLSCEQNLNHDAMYWYRQDPGQGLRLIYYSQIVNDFQKGDIAEGYSVSREKKESFPLTVTSAQKNPTAFYLCASSLAGGDNEQFFGPGTRLTVL.

The chain couples TRBV5-6 to TRBJ2-5; no firm D call. V lost 1 base, J lost 0 bases, and 7 bases lay in between. Germline assignment: CDR1 SGHDT and CDR2 YYEEEE. The CDR3 length is 14 residues. CDR3 coding DNA: TGTGCCAGCAGCTTGTCCCAGTACCAAGAGACCCAGTACTTC. This translates into CASSLSQYQETQYF. Together with reference TRBV5-6 and TRBJ2-5, the CDR3 gives the full variable domain: DAGVTQSPTHLIKTRGQQVTLRCSPKSGHDTVSWYQQALGQGPQFIFQYYEEEERQRGNFPDRFSGHQFPNYSSELNVNALLLGDSALYLCASSLSQYQETQYFGPGTRLLVL.

The chain is built from TRBV4-1 and TRBJ1-2, with D possibly matching TRBD1 (5 bases). This CDR3 has 15 residues. V lost 4 bases to trimming and J lost 0 bases, with 12 bases between them. Looked up from germline, CDR1 is MGHRA and CDR2 is YSYEKL. The CDR3 loop reads CASSLADNANYGYTF. CDR3 in DNA: TGCGCCAGCAGCCTTGCGGACAACGCTAACTATGGCTACACCTTC.

This chain connects TRBV9 to TRBJ2-1; TRBD2 is a possible D gene (5 bases). Germline V lookup: CDR1 SGDLS, CDR2 YYNGEE. The CDR3 totals 13 residues. The V and J ends lost 3 bases and 9 bases respectively, with 13 bases between them. CDR3 sequence: CASSAPRAGEQFF. The CDR3 DNA reads TGTGCCAGCAGCGCCCCCCGGGCGGGTGAGCAGTTCTTC. Complete variable domain (other parts from reference TRBV9 and TRBJ2-1): DSGVTQTPKHLITATGQRVTLRCSPRSGDLSVYWYQQSLDQGLQFLIQYYNGEERAKGNILERFSAQQFPDLHSELNLSSLELGDSALYFCASSAPRAGEQFFGPGTRLTVL.

The chain has TRBV27 and TRBJ1-2, with 7 nucleotides matching TRBD1. The germline gives CDR1 MNHEY, CDR2 SMNVEV (reference sequence). With V trimmed by 2 bases and J by 1 base, 4 bases remained unmatched. CDR3 length: 15 residues. The DNA for the CDR3 is TGTGCCAGCAGTTTAGCAGGGGGTGATAACTATGGCTACACCTTC. It yields the protein CASSLAGGDNYGYTF.

This chain connects TRBV20-1 to TRBJ2-3; no reliable D call. CDR3 length: 16 amino acids. V gave up 0 bases and J gave up 2 bases, with 15 bases separating them. The germline V gene has CDR1 DFQATT and CDR2 SNEGSKA (reference sequence). DNA for the CDR3: TGCAGTGCTAGAGATGACAAAGCGTACTTCACAGATACGCAGTATTTT. Protein sequence: CSARDDKAYFTDTQYF.

This chain connects TRBV6-1 to TRBJ2-3, with D possibly being TRBD1 or TRBD2 (6 bases each). Deletions cut 3 bases from V and 0 bases from J, with 10 bases between. Germline V gene sequence: CDR1 MNHNS, CDR2 SASEGT. The CDR3 is 15 residues long. In nucleotides, the CDR3 is TGTGCCAGCAGTGAGGGGGGCACTAGCACAGATACGCAGTATTTT. It translates to CASSEGGTSTDTQYF.

The chain combines TRBV3-1 with TRBJ2-3; no firm D call. The CDR3 consists of 15 residues. The V gene lost 0 bases and the J gene lost 1 base, with 8 bases spanning the gap. Germline CDR1 reads LGHDT; CDR2 reads YNNKEL (reference sequence). The CDR3 spells CASSQEWLGTDTQYF. Written as DNA, the CDR3 is TGTGCCAGCAGCCAAGAGTGGCTAGGCACAGATACGCAGTATTTT.

The chain is built from TRBV15 and TRBJ2-1; D uncertain. V lost 8 bases, J lost 1 base, and 12 bases lay in between. Germline CDR1 and CDR2: LNHNV and YYDKDF (reference sequence). This CDR3 comprises 14 residues. The CDR3 DNA reads as TGTGCCACCCAAGTGCGGTATTCCTACAATGAGCAGTTCTTC. Protein: CATQVRYSYNEQFF.

The V gene is TRBV2, the J gene TRBJ2-5, with 7 bases fitting TRBD1. The V gene end was trimmed by 8 bases and the J gene end by 2 bases; junction bases not matched to a gene: 5. Per the germline V gene, CDR1 is SNHLY and CDR2 is FYNNEI. The CDR3 extends over 13 amino acids. In DNA form, the CDR3 reads TGTGCCAGCCGGCGACAGGGTCAAGAGACCCAGTACTTC. This encodes CASRRQGQETQYF.

The V call is TRBV12-3 or TRBV12-4, the J call TRBJ2-5; possibly TRBD1 for D (6 bases). Trimming took off 5 bases at V and 0 bases at J, with 10 bases between the two ends. CDR3 length equals 14 residues. CDR3 in amino acids: CASSRTDYQETQYF. Written as DNA, the CDR3 is TGTGCCAGCAGTCGGACAGACTACCAAGAGACCCAGTACTTC.

This rearrangement joins TRBV20-1 to TRBJ2-5, with D maybe TRBD2 (6 bases). This CDR3 spans 14 amino acids. V was clipped by 0 bases and J by 0 bases, with 8 bases between them. CDR1 is DFQATT and CDR2 is SNEGSKA in the germline V gene (reference sequence). CDR3 in amino acids: CSARDGDYQETQYF. The DNA for the CDR3 is TGCAGTGCTAGAGATGGGGACTACCAAGAGACCCAGTACTTC.

V gene TRBV20-1 combines with J gene TRBJ2-2; a possible D gene is TRBD2 (6 bases). Germline CDR1 reads DFQATT; CDR2 reads SNEGSKA (reference sequence). CDR3 length: 13 amino acids. Trimming pared 5 bases from V and 2 bases from J, leaving 9 bases between. For the CDR3, the DNA is TGCAGTGCTGGGACTGTTAACACCGGGGAGCTGTTTTTT. It translates to CSAGTVNTGELFF.

This rearrangement joins TRBV21-1 to TRBJ1-2; the table's D gene call, TRBD1, was not cross checked with the DNA. TRBV21-1 is a pseudogene. CDR3 length: 13 amino acids. In nucleotides, the CDR3 is TGTGCCAGCAGCAAAGGGAGGGGGTACGGCTACACCTTC. Translated, it gives CASSKGRGYGYTF.

The V and J genes are TRBV9 and TRBJ1-5, with D perhaps TRBD1 (5 bases). The germline gives CDR1 SGDLS, CDR2 YYNGEE. This CDR3 contains 14 residues. Trimming left V 3 bases short and J 5 bases short, with 12 bases between. For the CDR3, the DNA is TGTGCCAGCAGCGCTTCCTCGGGGGATCAGCCCCAGCATTTT. Amino acid sequence: CASSASSGDQPQHF.

V gene TRBV29-1 combines with J gene TRBJ2-1; D may match TRBD1 or TRBD2 (5 bases each). Trimming stripped 8 bases from V and 6 bases from J, with 17 bases between. Germline values: CDR1 SQVTM, CDR2 ANQGSEA. The CDR3 totals 13 residues. CDR3: CSSYPGPSNEQFF. The CDR3 DNA reads as TGCAGCTCATACCCGGGACCGAGCAATGAGCAGTTCTTC.

V and J are TRBV28 and TRBJ2-3; 13 bases match TRBD2. CDR3 length equals 16 residues. V shed 4 bases, J shed 4 bases, and the junction held 5 bases outside the gene matches. CDR1 is MDHEN and CDR2 is SYDVKM in the germline V gene. The DNA for the CDR3 is TGTGCCAGCAGTTCAACTAGCGGGAGGGGCGCAGATACGCAGTATTTT. Its protein product is CASSSTSGRGADTQYF. Full variable domain (rest looked up from reference TRBV28 and TRBJ2-3): DVKVTQSSRYLVKRTGEKVFLECVQDMDHENMFWYRQDPGLGLRLIYFSYDVKMKEKGDIPEGYSVSREKKERFSLILESASTNQTSMYLCASSSTSGRGADTQYFGPGTRLTVL.

The rearrangement links TRBV20-1 to TRBJ1-5; maybe TRBD1 (6 bases). The germline V gene has CDR1 DFQATT and CDR2 SNEGSKA (reference sequence). Trimming took off 3 bases at V and 2 bases at J, with 26 bases between the two ends. The CDR3 runs 19 residues. CDR3: CSASRPGQSAKWGNQPQHF. The CDR3 coding sequence is TGCAGTGCTAGTAGGCCGGGACAATCCGCGAAATGGGGCAATCAGCCCCAGCATTTT.

J is TRBJ1-6 and V is TRBV4-1, with a weak D call TRBD1 (5 bases). V was trimmed by 0 bases and J by 6 bases, leaving 15 bases between them. Looked up from germline, CDR1 is MGHRA and CDR2 is YSYEKL. This CDR3 is 17 amino acids long. Here the CDR3 reads CASSQDPEGAFNSPLHF. The CDR3 DNA sequence: TGCGCCAGCAGCCAAGACCCCGAAGGGGCGTTTAATTCACCCCTCCACTTT.

This clonotype was counted a single time. The rearrangement links TRBV20-1 to TRBJ2-1; perhaps TRBD1 as D (6 bases). The CDR3 runs to 14 residues. In germline, CDR1 is DFQATT, CDR2 SNEGSKA (reference sequence). V dropped 3 bases and J dropped 5 bases, with 14 bases sitting between them. In nucleotides, the CDR3 is TGCAGTGCTAGGGGGGCCCTGGAAAACAATGAGCAGTTCTTC. Translated: CSARGALENNEQFF.

V and J are TRBV28 and TRBJ1-2; 7 bases are shared with TRBD1. CDR3 length equals 18 residues. V gave up 3 bases and J gave up 4 bases; unmatched junction bases: 17. Per germline, CDR1 MDHEN and CDR2 SYDVKM. The CDR3 DNA sequence: TGTGCCAGCAGTTTTGGGGACAGCGGGTTGAAACCGGGCTATGGCTACACCTTC. It codes for CASSFGDSGLKPGYGYTF.

The J gene is TRBJ2-5, the V gene TRBV11-2; 10 bases line up with TRBD2. With 5 bases clipped from V and 3 bases from J, the junction kept 9 bases outside the gene matches. This CDR3 region has 16 residues. CDR1 and CDR2 from the germline V gene are SGHAT and FQNNGV. CDR3 loop: CASSPSGGVQEETQYF. In DNA form, the CDR3 reads TGTGCCAGCAGCCCGAGCGGGGGGGTTCAAGAAGAGACCCAGTACTTC.

This chain joins TRBV5-1 and TRBJ1-1, with 7 bases fitting TRBD1. V dropped 0 bases and J dropped 3; count of bases not matched to a gene: 5. CDR3 length: 15 amino acids. The germline gives CDR1 SGHRS, CDR2 YFSETQ. As DNA, the CDR3 is TGCGCCAGCAGCTTGGCAGGGGGAGCGTACACTGAAGCTTTCTTT. Translation gives CASSLAGGAYTEAFF.

The chain is built from TRBV7-9 and TRBJ2-1; 11 positions agree with TRBD2. Germline CDR1 reads SEHNR; CDR2 reads FQNEAQ (reference sequence). Trimming cost V 6 bases and J 7 bases; bases outside gene matches: 8. This CDR3 is 15 amino acids long. CDR3 nucleotides: TGTGCCAGCAGTCCACTAGCGGGAGTAAGGAATGAGCAGTTCTTC. Its protein product is CASSPLAGVRNEQFF. Drawing the rest from reference TRBV7-9 and TRBJ2-1, the complete variable domain is DTGVSQNPRHKITKRGQNVTFRCDPISEHNRLYWYRQTLGQGPEFLTYFQNEAQLEKSRLLSDRFSAERPKGSFSTLEIQRTEQGDSAMYLCASSPLAGVRNEQFFGPGTRLTVL.

The rearrangement joins TRBV20-1 to TRBJ2-1, with D perhaps assigned TRBD1 or TRBD2 (5 bases each). The V and J ends lost 6 bases and 5 bases respectively, with 11 bases between them. Per the germline V gene, CDR1 is DFQATT and CDR2 is SNEGSKA (reference sequence). The CDR3 totals 12 residues. Here the CDR3 DNA reads TGCAGTGCCGAGGGGCAGAACAATGAGCAGTTCTTC. Its protein product is CSAEGQNNEQFF.

The chain links TRBV9 to TRBJ1-2; D gene unclear. Germline values: CDR1 SGDLS, CDR2 YYNGEE. The CDR3 loop spans 12 amino acids. V lost 7 bases to trimming and J lost 4 bases, with 11 bases between them. This chain's CDR3 is CASHKRSYGYTF. CDR3 in DNA: TGTGCCAGCCACAAGAGAAGCTATGGCTACACCTTC.

Comment on this clonotype: Sequence at one end of the junction differs from germline and may be a read error. The chain joins TRBV7-7 to TRBJ2-5; 7 bases are a match to TRBD1. CDR3 length: 13 amino acids. Germline V CDR1 and CDR2: SSHAT, FNYEAQ (reference sequence). CDR3 bases: TGTGCTAGCAGCTTGAAAGGGGGCAAGACCCAGTACTTC. Its protein is CASSLKGGKTQYF.